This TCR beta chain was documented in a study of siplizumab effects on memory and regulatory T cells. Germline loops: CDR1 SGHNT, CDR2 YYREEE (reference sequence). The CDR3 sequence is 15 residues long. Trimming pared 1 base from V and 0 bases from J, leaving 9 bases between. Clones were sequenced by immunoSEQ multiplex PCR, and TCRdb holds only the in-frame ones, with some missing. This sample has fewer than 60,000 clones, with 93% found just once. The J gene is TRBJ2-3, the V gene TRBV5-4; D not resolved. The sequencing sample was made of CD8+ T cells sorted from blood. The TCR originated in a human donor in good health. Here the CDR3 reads CASSLLAASTDTQYF. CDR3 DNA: TGTGCCAGCAGCTTGCTCGCGGCAAGCACAGATACGCAGTATTTT. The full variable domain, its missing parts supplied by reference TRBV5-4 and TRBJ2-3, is ETGVTQSPTHLIKTRGQQVTLRCSSQSGHNTVSWYQQALGQGPQFIFQYYREEENGRGNFPPRFSGLQFPNYSSELNVNALELDDSALYLCASSLLAASTDTQYFGPGTRLTVL.